This TCR beta chain originates from a study of T cell responses to AZD1222 COVID-19 vaccine. The protocol was immunoSEQ multiplex PCR, while the TCRdb copy is restricted to in-frame clones and leaves out a portion. The table records about 130,000 clones, over 75% of them present only once. About this clone itself: Its antigen is undetermined.

Study-wide findings and caveats: After two AZD1222 doses, spike-specific TCR breadth and depth rose versus day 0.

This material consisted of peripheral blood, taken on day 0 of AZD1222 vaccination. This TCR came from an adult in good health.

The CDR3 nucleotides are TGTGCCAGCGGTGGTAGGGATTTCTATGGCTACACCTTC. It is translated as CASGGRDFYGYTF. V and J are TRBV2 and TRBJ1-2; D remains ambiguous. Germline V gene lookup returns CDR1 SNHLY and CDR2 FYNNEI. The CDR3 runs 13 residues. Trimming shortened V by 8 bases and J by 4 bases, and 14 bases separated the two germline ends.